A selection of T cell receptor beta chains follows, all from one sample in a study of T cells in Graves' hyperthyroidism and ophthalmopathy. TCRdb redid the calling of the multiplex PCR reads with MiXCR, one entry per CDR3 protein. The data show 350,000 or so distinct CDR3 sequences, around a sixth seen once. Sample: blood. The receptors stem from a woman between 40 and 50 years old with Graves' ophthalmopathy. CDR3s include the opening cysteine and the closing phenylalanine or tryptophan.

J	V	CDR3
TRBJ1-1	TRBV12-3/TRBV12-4	CASSLAMGRTEAFF
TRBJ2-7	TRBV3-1	CASSQVGAEYEQYF
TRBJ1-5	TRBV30	CAWSPPGQGFNQPQHF
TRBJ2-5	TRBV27	CASSFGFDRKTQYF
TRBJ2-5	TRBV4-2	CASSPYWSDHETQYF
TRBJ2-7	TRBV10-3	CAISDLRVTSYEQYF
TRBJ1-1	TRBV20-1	CSAREGGDTEAFF
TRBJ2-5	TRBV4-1	CASRGTSGRLETQYF
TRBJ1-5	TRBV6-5	CASSYRGADQPQHF
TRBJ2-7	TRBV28	CASTSPGISYEQYF
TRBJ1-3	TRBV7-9	CASSLDGGGNTIYF
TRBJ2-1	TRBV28	CASSPLPRGGKDNEQFF
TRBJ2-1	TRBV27	CASSRRLAGDEQFF
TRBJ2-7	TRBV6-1	CASSERAIRTYEQYF
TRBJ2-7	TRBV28	CASSLRPPKRLASYEQYF
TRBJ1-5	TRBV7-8	CASSPLTGHQPQHF
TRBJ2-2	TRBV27	CASSMGLAGPAGELFF
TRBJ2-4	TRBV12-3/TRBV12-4	CASSFYAGSGRAVFKNIQYF
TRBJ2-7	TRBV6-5	CASSYSSGRAYEQYF
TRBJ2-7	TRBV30	CAWSVLRLAASYEQYF
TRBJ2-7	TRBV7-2	CASSFSSGGGAYEQYF
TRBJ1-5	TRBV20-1	CSARDKRDQPQHF
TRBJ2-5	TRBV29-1	CSVEGGASGKGGVQETQYF
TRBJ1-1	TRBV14	CASSQTALEAFF
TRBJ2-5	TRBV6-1	CASSESGSGDQETQYF
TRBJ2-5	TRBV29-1	CSVRTIYEETQYF
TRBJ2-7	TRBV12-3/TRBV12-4	CASSLRRQGVEQYF
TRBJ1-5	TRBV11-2	CASSLSENQPQHF
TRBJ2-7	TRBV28	CASGRDGDPYEQYF
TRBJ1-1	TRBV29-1	CSVWDGRQGKAFF
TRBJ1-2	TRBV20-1	CSAGQGTSVGYTF
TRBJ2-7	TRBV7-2	CASSLNGNYEQYF
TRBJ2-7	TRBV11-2	CASSLELSSASYEQYF
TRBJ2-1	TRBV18	CASSPGVPHNEQFF
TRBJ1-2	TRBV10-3	CAAGAGYYGYTF
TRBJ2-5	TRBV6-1	CASRGSGRGETQYF
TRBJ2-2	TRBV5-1	CASSLIRSQKNTGELFF
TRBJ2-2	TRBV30	CAWTRRRIGGTGELFF
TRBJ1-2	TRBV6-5	CASSYMTGTGTRYGYTF
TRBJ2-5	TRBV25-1	CASATSGRYQETQYF
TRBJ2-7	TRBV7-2	CASSSGRFLSYEQYF
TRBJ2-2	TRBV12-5	CASGYRQIYTGELFF
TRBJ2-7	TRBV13	CASSLSQGATYEQYF
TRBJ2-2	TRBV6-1	CASTGKGANTGELFF
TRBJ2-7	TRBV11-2	CASTPGRSSYEQYF
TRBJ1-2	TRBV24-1	CATFDWGNYGYTF
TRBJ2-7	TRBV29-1	CSVEFVGAQYF
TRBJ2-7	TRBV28	CASSPPTGVPAYEQYF
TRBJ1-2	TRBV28	CASSLVWQGPGYTF
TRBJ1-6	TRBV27	CASKRAPGVNSPLHF
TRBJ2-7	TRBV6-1	CASSKTDYEQYF